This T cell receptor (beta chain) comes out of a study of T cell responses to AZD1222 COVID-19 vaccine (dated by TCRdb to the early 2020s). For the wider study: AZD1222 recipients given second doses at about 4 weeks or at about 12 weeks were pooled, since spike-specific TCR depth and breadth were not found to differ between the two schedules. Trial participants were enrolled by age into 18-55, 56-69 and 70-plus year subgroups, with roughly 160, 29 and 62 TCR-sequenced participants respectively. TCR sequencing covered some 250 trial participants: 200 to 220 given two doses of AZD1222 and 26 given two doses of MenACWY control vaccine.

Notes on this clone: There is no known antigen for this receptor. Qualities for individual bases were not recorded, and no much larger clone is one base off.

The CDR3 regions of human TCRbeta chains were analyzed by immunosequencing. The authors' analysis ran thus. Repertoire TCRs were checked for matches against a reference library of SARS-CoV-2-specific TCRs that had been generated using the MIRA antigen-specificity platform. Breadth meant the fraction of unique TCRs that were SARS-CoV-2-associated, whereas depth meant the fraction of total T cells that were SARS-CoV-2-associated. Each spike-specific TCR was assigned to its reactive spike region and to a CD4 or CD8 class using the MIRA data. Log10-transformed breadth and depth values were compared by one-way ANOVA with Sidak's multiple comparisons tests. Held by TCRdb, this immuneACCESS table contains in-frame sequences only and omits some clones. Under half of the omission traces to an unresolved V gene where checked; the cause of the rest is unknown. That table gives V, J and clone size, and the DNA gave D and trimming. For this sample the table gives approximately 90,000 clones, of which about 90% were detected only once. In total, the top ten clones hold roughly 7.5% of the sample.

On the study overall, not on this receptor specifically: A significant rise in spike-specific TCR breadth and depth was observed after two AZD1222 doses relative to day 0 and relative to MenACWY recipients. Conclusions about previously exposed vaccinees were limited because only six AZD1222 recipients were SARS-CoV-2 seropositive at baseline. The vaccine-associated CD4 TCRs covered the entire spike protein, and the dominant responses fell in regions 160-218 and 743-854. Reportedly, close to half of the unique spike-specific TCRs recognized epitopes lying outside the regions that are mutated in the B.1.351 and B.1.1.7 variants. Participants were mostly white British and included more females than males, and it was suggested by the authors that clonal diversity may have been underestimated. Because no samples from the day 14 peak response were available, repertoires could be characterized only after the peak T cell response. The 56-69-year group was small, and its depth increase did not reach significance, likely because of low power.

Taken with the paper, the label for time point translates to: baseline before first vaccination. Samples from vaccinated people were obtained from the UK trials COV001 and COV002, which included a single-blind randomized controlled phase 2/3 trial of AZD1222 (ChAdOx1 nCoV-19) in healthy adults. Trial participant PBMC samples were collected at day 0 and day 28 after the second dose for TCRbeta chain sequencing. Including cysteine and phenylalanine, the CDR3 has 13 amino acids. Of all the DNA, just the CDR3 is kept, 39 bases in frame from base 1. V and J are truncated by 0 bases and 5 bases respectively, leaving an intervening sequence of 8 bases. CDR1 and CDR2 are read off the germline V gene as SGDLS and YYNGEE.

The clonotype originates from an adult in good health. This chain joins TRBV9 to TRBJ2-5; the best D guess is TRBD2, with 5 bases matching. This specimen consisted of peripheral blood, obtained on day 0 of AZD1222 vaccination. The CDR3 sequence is CASSVVPGETQYF. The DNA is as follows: TGTGCCAGCAGCGTAGTCCCGGGGGAGACCCAGTACTTC.